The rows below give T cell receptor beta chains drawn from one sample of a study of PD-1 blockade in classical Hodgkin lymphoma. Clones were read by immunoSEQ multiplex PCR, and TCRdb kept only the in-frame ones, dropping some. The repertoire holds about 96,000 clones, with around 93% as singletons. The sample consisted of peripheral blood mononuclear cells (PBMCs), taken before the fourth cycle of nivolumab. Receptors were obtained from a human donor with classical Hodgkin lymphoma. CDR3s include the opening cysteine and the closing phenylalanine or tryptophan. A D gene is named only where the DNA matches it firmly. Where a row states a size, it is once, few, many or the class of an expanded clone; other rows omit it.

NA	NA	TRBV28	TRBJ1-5	CASSLTYQPQHF	TGTGCCAGCAGTCTGACATATCAGCCCCAGCATTTT
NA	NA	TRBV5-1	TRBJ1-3	CASTLDSLSGNTIYF	TGCGCCAGCACCCTGGACAGCCTCTCTGGAAACACCATATATTTT
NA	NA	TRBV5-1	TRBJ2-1	CASSSGIGFNEQFF	TGCGCCAGCAGCTCCGGGATTGGGTTCAATGAGCAGTTCTTC
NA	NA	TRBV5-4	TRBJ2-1	CASSLVLAHEQFF	TGTGCCAGCAGCTTGGTTCTAGCGCATGAGCAGTTCTTC
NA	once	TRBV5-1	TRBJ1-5	CASSLAANTGQPQHF	TGCGCCAGCAGCTTGGCCGCGAACACGGGTCAGCCCCAGCATTTT
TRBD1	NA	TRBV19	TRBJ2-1	CASSFPGQTEQFF	TGTGCCAGTAGCTTCCCGGGACAGACCGAGCAGTTCTTC
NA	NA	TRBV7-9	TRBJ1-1	CASSWVGGTEAFF	TGTGCCAGCAGCTGGGTAGGGGGAACTGAAGCTTTCTTT
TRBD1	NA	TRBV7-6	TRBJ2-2	CASSYGQGLYPGELFF	TGTGCCAGCAGCTATGGACAGGGGTTATATCCCGGGGAGCTGTTTTTT
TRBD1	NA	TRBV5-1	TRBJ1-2	CASSSDRGNYGYTF	TGCGCCAGCAGCTCAGACAGGGGTAACTATGGCTACACCTTC
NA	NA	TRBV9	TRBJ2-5	CASSVEGRRAAETQYF	TGTGCCAGCAGCGTAGAGGGCAGGAGGGCCGCTGAGACCCAGTACTTC
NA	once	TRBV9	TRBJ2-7	CASSAPVGGEQYF	TGTGCCAGCAGCGCTCCCGTTGGGGGCGAGCAGTACTTC
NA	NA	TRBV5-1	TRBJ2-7	CASSSVGISYEQYF	TGCGCCAGCAGCTCTGTGGGAATCTCCTACGAGCAGTACTTC
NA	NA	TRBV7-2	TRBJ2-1	CASSLESRTKQFF	TGTGCCAGCAGCTTAGAGTCCAGGACCAAGCAGTTCTTC
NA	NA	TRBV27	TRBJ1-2	CASRRYQGNYGYTF	TGTGCCAGCAGAAGGTACCAGGGGAACTATGGCTACACCTTC
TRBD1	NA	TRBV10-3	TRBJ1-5	CAISEFSRDRDNQPQHF	TGTGCCATCAGTGAGTTTAGCCGGGACAGGGACAATCAGCCCCAGCATTTT
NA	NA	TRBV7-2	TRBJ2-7	CASSSGLTIGQYF	TGTGCCAGCAGCTCGGGACTGACTATCGGGCAGTACTTC
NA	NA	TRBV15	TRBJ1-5	CATSRDLAGNQPQHF	TGTGCCACCAGCAGAGATCTAGCGGGCAATCAGCCCCAGCATTTT
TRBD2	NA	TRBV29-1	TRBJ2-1	CSVGASGMADEQFF	TGCAGCGTTGGGGCTAGCGGGATGGCGGATGAGCAGTTCTTC
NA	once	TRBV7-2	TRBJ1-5	CASSPSGSSGQPQHF	TGTGCCAGCAGCCCCTCGGGGAGCTCAGGTCAGCCCCAGCATTTT
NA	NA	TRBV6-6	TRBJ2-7	CASSSHYSYEQYF	TGTGCCAGCAGTTCTCACTATTCCTACGAGCAGTACTTC
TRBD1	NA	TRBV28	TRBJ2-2	CASSITGGLTGELFF	TGTGCCAGCAGCATAACAGGGGGCTTAACCGGGGAGCTGTTTTTT
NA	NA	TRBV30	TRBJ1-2	CAWSRSTNYGYTF	TGTGCCTGGAGTCGAAGTACTAACTATGGCTACACCTTC
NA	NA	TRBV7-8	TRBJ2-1	CASSKAPGLNNEQFF	TGTGCCAGCAGCAAAGCACCGGGACTTAACAATGAGCAGTTCTTC
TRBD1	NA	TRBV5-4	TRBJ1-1	CASSQPRQGRTEAFF	TGTGCCAGCAGCCAGCCTCGACAGGGGAGGACTGAAGCTTTCTTT
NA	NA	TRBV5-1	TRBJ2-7	CASSLEDTHYEQYF	TGCGCCAGCAGCTTGGAGGATACCCACTACGAGCAGTACTTC
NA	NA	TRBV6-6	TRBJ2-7	CASSYELGSYEQYF	TGTGCCAGCAGTTACGAGTTGGGCTCCTACGAGCAGTACTTC
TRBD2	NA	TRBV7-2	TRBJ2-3	CASSPGTTLSTDTQYF	TGTGCCAGCAGCCCCGGGACTACCTTAAGTACAGATACGCAGTATTTT
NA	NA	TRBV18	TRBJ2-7	CASSTGTSYEQYF	TGTGCCAGCTCAACGGGGACCAGCTACGAGCAGTACTTC
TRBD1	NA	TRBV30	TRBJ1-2	CAYWVGQGNGYTF	TGTGCCTATTGGGTGGGACAGGGAAATGGCTACACCTTC
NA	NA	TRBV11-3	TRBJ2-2	CASSSGQLNTGELFF	TGTGCCAGCAGCTCGGGACAATTGAACACCGGGGAGCTGTTTTTT